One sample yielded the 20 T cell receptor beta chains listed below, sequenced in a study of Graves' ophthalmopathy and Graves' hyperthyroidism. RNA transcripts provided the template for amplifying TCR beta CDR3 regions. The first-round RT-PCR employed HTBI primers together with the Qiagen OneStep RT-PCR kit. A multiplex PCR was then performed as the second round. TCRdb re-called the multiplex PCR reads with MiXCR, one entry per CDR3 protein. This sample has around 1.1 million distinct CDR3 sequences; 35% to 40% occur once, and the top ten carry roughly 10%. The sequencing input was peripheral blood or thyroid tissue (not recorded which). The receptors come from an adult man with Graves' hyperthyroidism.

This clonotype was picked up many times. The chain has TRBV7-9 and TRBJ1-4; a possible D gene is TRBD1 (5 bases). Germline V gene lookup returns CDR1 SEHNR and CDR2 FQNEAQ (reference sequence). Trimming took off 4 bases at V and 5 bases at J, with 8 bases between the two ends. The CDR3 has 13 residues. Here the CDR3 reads CASSSDTNEKLFF. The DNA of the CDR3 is TGTGCCAGCAGCTCGGACACGAATGAAAAACTGTTTTTT. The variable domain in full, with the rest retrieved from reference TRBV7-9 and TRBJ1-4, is DTGVSQNPRHKITKRGQNVTFRCDPISEHNRLYWYRQTLGQGPEFLTYFQNEAQLEKSRLLSDRFSAERPKGSFSTLEIQRTEQGDSAMYLCASSSDTNEKLFFGSGTQLSVL.

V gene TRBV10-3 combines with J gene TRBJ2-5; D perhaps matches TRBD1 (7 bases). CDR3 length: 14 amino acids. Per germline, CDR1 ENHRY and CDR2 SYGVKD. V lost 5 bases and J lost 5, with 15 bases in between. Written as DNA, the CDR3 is TGTGCCATCAGTTACAGCAGGGGGAGGGAGACCCAGTACTTC. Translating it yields CAISYSRGRETQYF.

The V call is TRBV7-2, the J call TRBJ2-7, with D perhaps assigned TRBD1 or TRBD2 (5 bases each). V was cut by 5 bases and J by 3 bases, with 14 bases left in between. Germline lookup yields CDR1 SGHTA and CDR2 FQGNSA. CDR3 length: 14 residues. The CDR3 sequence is CASSGGSENYEQYF. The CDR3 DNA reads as TGTGCCAGCAGCGGGGGATCGGAGAACTACGAGCAGTACTTC.

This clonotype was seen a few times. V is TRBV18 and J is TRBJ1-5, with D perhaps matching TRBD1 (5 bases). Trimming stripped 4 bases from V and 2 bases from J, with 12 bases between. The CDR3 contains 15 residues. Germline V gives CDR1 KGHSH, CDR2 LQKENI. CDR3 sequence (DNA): TGTGCCAGCTCACGCGAAGGGGCCGGCAATCAGCCCCAGCATTTT. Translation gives CASSREGAGNQPQHF. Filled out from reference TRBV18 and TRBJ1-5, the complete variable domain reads NAGVMQNPRHLVRRRGQEARLRCSPMKGHSHVYWYRQLPEEGLKFMVYLQKENIIDESGMPKERFSAEFPKEGPSILRIQQVVRGDSAAYFCASSREGAGNQPQHFGDGTRLSIL.

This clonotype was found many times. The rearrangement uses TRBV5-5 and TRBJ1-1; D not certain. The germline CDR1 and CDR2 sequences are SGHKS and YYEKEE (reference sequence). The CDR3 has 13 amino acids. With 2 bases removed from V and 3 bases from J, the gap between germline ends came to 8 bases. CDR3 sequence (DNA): TGTGCCAGCAGCTTAGGCCTTTACACTGAAGCTTTCTTT. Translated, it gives CASSLGLYTEAFF.

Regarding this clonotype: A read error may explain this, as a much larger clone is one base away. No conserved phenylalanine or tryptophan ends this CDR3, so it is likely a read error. The CDR3 is CSVAGQGFSYEQYL. CDR3 DNA: TGCAGCGTCGCGGGACAGGGTTTTTCCTACGAGCAGTACCTC. The gene calls are TRBV29-1 and TRBJ2-7; 9 positions agree with TRBD1. The CDR3 contains 14 residues. Looked up from germline, CDR1 is SQVTM and CDR2 is ANQGSEA. V dropped 6 bases and J dropped 1; count of bases not matched to a gene: 7.

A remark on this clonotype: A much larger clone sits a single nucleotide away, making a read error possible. The CDR3 here is CASRNWNTGELFF. CDR3 DNA sequence: TGTGCCAGCAGAAACTGGAACACCGGGGAGCTGTTTTTT. The J gene is TRBJ2-2, the V gene TRBV6-2 or TRBV6-3; D is unresolved. V was trimmed by 6 bases and J by 1 base, leaving 6 bases between them. Germline CDR1 is MNHEY and CDR2 is SVGEGT. This CDR3 region has 13 residues.

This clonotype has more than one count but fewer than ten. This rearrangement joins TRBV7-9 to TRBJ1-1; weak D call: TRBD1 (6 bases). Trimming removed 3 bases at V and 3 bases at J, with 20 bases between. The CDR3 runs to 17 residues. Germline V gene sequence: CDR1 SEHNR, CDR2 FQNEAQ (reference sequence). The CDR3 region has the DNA TGTGCCAGCAGCTTGAGGGGGGGCGACTATGGCTACACTGAAGCTTTCTTT. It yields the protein CASSLRGGDYGYTEAFF.

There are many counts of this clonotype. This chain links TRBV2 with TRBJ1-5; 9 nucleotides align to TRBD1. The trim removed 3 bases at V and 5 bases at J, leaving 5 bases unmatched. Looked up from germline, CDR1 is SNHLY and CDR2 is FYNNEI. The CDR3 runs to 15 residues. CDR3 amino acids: CASSDVRDRDQPQHF. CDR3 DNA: TGTGCCAGCAGTGATGTAAGGGACAGGGATCAGCCCCAGCATTTT.

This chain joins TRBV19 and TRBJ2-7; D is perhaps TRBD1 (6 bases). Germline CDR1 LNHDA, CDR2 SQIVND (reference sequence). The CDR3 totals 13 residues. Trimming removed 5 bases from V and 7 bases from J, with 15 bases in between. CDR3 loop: CASSLQGHGEQYF. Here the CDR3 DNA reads TGTGCCAGTAGTCTCCAGGGGCATGGGGAGCAGTACTTC.

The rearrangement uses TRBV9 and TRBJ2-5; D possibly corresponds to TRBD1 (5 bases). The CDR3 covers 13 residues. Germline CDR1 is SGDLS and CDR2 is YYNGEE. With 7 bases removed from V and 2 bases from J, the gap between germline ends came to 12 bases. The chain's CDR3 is CASPWTLQETQYF. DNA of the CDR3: TGTGCCAGCCCCTGGACACTTCAAGAGACCCAGTACTTC.

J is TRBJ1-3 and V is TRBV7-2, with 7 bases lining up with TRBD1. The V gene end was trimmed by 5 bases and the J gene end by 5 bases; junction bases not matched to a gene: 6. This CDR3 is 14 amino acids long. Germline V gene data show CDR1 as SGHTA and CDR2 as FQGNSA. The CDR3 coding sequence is TGTGCCAGCAGCCTCAAGGGGGCTCGAAACACCATATATTTT. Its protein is CASSLKGARNTIYF.

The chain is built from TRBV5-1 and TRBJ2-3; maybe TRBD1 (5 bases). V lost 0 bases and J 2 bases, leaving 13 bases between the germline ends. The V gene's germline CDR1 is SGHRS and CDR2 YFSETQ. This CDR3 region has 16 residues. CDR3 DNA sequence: TGCGCCAGCAGCTTGGCTTCGGTGGGGCCCACAGATACGCAGTATTTT. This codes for CASSLASVGPTDTQYF.

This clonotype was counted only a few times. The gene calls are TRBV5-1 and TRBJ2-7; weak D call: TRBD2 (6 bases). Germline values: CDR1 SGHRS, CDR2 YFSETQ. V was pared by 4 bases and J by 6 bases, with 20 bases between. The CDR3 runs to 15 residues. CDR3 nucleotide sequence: TGCGCCAGCAGCCTACTAGGAGGGCCCCTTGTCGAGCAGTACTTC. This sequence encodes CASSLLGGPLVEQYF. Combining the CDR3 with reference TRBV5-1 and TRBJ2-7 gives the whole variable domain KAGVTQTPRYLIKTRGQQVTLSCSPISGHRSVSWYQQTPGQGLQFLFEYFSETQRNKGNFPGRFSGRQFSNSRSEMNVSTLELGDSALYLCASSLLGGPLVEQYFGPGTRLTVT.

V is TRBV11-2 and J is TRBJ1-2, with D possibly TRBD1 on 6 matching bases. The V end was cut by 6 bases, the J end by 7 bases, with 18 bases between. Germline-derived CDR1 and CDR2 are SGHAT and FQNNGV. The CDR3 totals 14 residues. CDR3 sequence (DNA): TGTGCCAGCAGGTCAGGGGTGGCCTGGGGTGGCTACACCTTC. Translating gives CASRSGVAWGGYTF.

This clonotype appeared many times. For the CDR3, the DNA is TGCGCCAGCAGCTTGGGTCGGGACAGTAATTCACCCCTCCACTTT. Translated, it gives CASSLGRDSNSPLHF. This rearrangement joins TRBV5-1 to TRBJ1-6, with TRBD1 matching 7 bases. There are 15 residues in the CDR3. Germline CDR1 and CDR2: SGHRS and YFSETQ. The V gene end was trimmed by 0 bases and the J gene end by 6 bases; junction bases not matched to a gene: 3.

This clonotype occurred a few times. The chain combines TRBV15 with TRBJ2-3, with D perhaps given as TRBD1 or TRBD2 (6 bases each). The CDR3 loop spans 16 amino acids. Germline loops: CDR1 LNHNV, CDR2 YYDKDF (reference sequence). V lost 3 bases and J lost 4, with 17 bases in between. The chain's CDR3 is CATSSRGRIEADTQYF. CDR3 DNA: TGTGCCACCAGCAGTCGGGGGCGAATTGAGGCAGATACGCAGTATTTT.

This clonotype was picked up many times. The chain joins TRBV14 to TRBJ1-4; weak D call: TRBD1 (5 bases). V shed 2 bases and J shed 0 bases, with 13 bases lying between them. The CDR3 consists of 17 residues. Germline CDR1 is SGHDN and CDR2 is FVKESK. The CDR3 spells CASSQLRAGPTNEKLFF. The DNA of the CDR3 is TGTGCCAGCAGCCAACTACGCGCGGGGCCAACTAATGAAAAACTGTTTTTT. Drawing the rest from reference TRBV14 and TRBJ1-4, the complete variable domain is EAGVTQFPSHSVIEKGQTVTLRCDPISGHDNLYWYRRVMGKEIKFLLHFVKESKQDESGMPNNRFLAERTGGTYSTLKVQPAELEDSGVYFCASSQLRAGPTNEKLFFGSGTQLSVL.

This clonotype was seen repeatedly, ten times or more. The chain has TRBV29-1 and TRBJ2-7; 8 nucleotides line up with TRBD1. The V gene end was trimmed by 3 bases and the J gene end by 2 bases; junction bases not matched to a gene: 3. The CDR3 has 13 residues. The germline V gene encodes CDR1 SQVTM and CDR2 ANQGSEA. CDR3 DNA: TGCAGCGTTGAGCGGACAGGGACCTACGAGCAGTACTTC. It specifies CSVERTGTYEQYF.

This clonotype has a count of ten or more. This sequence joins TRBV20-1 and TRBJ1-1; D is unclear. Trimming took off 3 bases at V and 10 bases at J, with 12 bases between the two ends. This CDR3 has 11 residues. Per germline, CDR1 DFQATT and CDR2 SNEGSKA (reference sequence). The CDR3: CSARDARGAFF. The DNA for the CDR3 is TGCAGTGCTAGGGACGCCCGCGGAGCTTTCTTT.